The clone carrying this T cell receptor (beta chain) has more than one count but fewer than ten. The data originate from a study of Graves' ophthalmopathy and Graves' hyperthyroidism. TCR beta CDR3 regions were amplified from RNA transcripts. Scientists carried out first-round RT-PCR using HTBI primers and then a second-round multiplex PCR. TCRdb re-analysed the multiplex PCR reads in MiXCR, keeping a single row per CDR3 protein. The sample yields hundreds of thousands of distinct CDR3 sequences, around 21% seen once. Looked up from germline, CDR1 is SGHTA and CDR2 is FQGNSA. The CDR3 length is 14 residues. V lost 3 bases and J 0 bases, leaving 9 bases between the germline ends.

The chain links TRBV7-2 to TRBJ2-7, with D perhaps matching TRBD1 (6 bases). Source material: peripheral blood. This clonotype was obtained from a woman younger than 35 with stable Graves' hyperthyroidism. The CDR3 region has the DNA TGTGCCAGCAGCTTGGACAGTACCTCCTACGAGCAGTACTTC. As protein: CASSLDSTSYEQYF.